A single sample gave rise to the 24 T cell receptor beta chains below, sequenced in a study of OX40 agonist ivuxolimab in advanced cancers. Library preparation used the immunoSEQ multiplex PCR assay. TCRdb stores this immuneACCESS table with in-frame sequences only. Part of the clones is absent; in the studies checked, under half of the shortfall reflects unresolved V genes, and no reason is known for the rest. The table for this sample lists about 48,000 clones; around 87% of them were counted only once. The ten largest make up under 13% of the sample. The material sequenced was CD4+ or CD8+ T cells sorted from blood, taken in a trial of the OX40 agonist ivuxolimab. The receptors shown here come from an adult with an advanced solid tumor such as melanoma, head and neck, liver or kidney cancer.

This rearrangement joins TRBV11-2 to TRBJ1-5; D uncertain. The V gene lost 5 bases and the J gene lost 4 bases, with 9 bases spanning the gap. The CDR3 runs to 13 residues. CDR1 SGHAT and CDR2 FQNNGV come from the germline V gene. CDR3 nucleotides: TGTGCCAGCAGCCTCTTAGGGAATCAGCCCCAGCATTTT. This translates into CASSLLGNQPQHF.

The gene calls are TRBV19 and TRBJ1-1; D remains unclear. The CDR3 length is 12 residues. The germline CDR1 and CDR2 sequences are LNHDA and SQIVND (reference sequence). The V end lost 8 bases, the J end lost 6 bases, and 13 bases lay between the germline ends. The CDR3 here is CASGPPAPEAFF. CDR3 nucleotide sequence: TGTGCCAGTGGCCCACCCGCGCCTGAAGCTTTCTTT.

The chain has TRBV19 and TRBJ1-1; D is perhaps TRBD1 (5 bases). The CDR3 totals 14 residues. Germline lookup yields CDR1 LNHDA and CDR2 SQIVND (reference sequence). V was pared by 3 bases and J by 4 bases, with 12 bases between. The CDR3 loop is CASSMGLGGTEAFF. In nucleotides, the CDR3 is TGTGCCAGTAGTATGGGACTGGGGGGCACTGAAGCTTTCTTT.

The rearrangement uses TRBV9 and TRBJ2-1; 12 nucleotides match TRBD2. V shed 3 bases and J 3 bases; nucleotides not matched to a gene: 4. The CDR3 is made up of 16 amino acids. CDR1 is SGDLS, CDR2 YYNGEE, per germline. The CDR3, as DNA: TGTGCCAGCAGCGCCCCGACTAGCGGGGGCTACAATGAGCAGTTCTTC. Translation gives CASSAPTSGGYNEQFF.

The CDR3 spells CASTATGSEQYF. The DNA for the CDR3 is TGTGCCAGTACCGCGACAGGATCCGAGCAGTACTTC. This chain joins TRBV19 and TRBJ2-7; D might be TRBD1 (6 bases). The length of the CDR3 is 12 residues. Germline V gene lookup returns CDR1 LNHDA and CDR2 SQIVND (reference sequence). V was cut by 7 bases and J by 6 bases, with 13 bases left in between.

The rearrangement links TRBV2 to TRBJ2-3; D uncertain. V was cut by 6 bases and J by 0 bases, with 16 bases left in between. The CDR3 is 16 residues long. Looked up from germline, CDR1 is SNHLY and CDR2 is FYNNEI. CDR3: CASSLTDGRSTDTQYF. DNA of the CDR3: TGTGCCAGCAGCCTTACGGACGGGCGGAGCACAGATACGCAGTATTTT.

CDR3 protein: CASSASPSNTQYF. The CDR3 DNA is TGTGCCAGCAGCGCTAGCCCCTCCAACACGCAGTATTTT. The J gene is TRBJ2-3, the V gene TRBV9; tentatively, D is TRBD2 (5 bases). V was pared by 3 bases and J by 9 bases, with 14 bases between. The germline gives CDR1 SGDLS, CDR2 YYNGEE. The CDR3 extends over 13 amino acids.

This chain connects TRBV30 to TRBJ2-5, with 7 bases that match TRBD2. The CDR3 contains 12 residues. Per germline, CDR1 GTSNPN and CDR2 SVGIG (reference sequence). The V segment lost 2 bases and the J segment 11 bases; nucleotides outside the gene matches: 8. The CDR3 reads CAWSPGWEGQYF. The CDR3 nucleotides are TGTGCCTGGAGTCCGGGATGGGAGGGTCAGTACTTC. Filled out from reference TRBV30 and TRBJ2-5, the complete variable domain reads SQTIHQWPATLVQPVGSPLSLECTVEGTSNPNLYWYRQAAGRGLQLLFYSVGIGQISSEVPQNLSASRPQDRQFILSSKKLLLSDSGFYLCAWSPGWEGQYFGPGTRLLVL.

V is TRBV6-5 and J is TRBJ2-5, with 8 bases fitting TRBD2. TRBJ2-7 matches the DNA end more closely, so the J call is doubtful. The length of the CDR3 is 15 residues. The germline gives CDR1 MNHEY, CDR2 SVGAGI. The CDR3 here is CASSAGTRNFYEQYF. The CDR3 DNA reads TGTGCCAGCAGCGCCGGGACTAGAAATTTCTACGAGCAGTACTTC.

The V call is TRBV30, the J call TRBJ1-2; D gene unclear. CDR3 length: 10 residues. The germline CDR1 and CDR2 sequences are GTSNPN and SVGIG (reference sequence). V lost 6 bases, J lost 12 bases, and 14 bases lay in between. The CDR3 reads CACHDDPHTF. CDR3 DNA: TGTGCCTGCCATGACGACCCCCACACCTTC. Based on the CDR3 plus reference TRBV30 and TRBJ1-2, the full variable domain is SQTIHQWPATLVQPVGSPLSLECTVEGTSNPNLYWYRQAAGRGLQLLFYSVGIGQISSEVPQNLSASRPQDRQFILSSKKLLLSDSGFYLCACHDDPHTFGSGTRLTVV.

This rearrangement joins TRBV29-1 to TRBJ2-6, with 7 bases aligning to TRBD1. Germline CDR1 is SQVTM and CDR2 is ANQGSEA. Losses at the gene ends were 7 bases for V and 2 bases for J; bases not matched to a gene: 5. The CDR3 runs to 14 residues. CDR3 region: CSGATGAGANVLTF. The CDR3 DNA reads TGCAGCGGAGCAACAGGGGCTGGGGCCAACGTCCTGACTTTC.

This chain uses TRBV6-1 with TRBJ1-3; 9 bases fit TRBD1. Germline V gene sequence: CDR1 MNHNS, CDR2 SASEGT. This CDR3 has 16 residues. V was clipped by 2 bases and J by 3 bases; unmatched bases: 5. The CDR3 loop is CASSESQGALGNTIYF. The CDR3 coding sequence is TGTGCCAGCAGTGAATCACAGGGGGCTCTTGGAAACACCATATATTTT.

The CDR3 bases are TGTGCCAGCAGTTTATCGAAGACAGCCGGCTATGGCTACACCTTC. Protein: CASSLSKTAGYGYTF. The rearrangement links TRBV27 to TRBJ1-2, with D possibly being TRBD1 (5 bases). The CDR3 length is 15 residues. Germline values: CDR1 MNHEY, CDR2 SMNVEV (reference sequence). Trimming removed 0 bases from V and 4 bases from J, with 12 bases in between.

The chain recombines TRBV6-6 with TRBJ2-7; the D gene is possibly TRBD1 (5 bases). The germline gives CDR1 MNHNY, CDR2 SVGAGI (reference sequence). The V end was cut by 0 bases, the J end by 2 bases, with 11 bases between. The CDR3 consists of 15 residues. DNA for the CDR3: TGTGCCAGCAGTTACTCGATCCTAGGGGCCTACGAGCAGTACTTC. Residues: CASSYSILGAYEQYF.

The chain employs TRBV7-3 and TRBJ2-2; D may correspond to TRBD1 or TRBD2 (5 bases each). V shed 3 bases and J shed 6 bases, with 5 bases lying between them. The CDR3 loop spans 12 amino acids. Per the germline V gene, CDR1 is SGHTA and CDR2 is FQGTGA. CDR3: CASSLGAGELFF. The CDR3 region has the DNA TGTGCCAGCAGCTTGGGGGCCGGGGAGCTGTTTTTT.

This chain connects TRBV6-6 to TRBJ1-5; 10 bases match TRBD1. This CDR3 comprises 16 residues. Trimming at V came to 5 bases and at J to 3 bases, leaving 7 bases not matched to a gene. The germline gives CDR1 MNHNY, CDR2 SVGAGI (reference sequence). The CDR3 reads CASSNLDRGPNQPQHF. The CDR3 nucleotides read TGTGCCAGCAGTAACCTAGACAGGGGGCCCAATCAGCCCCAGCATTTT.

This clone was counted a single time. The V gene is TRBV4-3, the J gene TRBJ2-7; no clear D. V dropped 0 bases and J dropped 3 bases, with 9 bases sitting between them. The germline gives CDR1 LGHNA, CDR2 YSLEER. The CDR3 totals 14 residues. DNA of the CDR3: TGCGCCAGCAGCCAAGAAGGCAGCCACTACGAGCAGTACTTC. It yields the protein CASSQEGSHYEQYF.

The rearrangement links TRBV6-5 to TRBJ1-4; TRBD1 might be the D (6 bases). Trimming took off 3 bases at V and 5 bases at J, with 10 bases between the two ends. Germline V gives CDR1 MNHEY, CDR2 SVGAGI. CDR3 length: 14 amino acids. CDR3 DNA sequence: TGTGCCAGCAGTTATGGCCAGGGGAATGAAAAACTGTTTTTT. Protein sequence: CASSYGQGNEKLFF.

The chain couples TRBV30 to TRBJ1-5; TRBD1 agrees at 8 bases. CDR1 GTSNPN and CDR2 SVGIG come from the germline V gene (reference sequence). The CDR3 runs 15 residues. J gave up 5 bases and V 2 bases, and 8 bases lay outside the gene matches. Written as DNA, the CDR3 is TGTGCCTGGAGTTCCGGACAGGGAGGGGATCAGCCCCAGCATTTT. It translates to CAWSSGQGGDQPQHF. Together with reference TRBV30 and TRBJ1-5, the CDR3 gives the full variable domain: SQTIHQWPATLVQPVGSPLSLECTVEGTSNPNLYWYRQAAGRGLQLLFYSVGIGQISSEVPQNLSASRPQDRQFILSSKKLLLSDSGFYLCAWSSGQGGDQPQHFGDGTRLSIL.

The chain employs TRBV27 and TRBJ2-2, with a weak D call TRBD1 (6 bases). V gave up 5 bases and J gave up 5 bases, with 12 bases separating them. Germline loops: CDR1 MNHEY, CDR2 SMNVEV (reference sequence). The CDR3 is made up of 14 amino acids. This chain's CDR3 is CASSPEGVTGELFF. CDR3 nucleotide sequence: TGTGCCAGCAGTCCTGAGGGGGTTACCGGGGAGCTGTTTTTT.

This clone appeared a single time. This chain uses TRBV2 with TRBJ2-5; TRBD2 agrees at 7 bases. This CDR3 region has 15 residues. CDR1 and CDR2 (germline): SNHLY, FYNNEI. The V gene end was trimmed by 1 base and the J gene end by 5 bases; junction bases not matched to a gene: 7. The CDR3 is CASSEGAGVGETQYF. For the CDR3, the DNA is TGTGCCAGCAGTGAAGGGGCGGGGGTCGGTGAGACCCAGTACTTC.

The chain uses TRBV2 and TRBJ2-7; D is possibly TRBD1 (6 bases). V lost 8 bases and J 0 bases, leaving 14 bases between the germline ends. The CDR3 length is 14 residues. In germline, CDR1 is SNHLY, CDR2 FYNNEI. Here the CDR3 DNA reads TGTGCCAGCCTGGGGGCAGGGTCCTCCTACGAGCAGTACTTC. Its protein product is CASLGAGSSYEQYF.

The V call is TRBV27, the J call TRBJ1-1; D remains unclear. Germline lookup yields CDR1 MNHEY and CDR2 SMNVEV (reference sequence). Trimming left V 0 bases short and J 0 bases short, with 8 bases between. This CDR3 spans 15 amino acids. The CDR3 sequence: CASSLSRGMNTEAFF. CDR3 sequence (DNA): TGTGCCAGCAGTTTATCGAGAGGGATGAACACTGAAGCTTTCTTT.

This CDR3 is CASSWGTGNTGELFF. CDR3 in DNA: TGTGCCAGTAGTTGGGGGACAGGTAACACCGGGGAGCTGTTTTTT. This chain joins TRBV19 and TRBJ2-2; 8 bases are shared with TRBD1. The germline CDR1 and CDR2 sequences are LNHDA and SQIVND (reference sequence). There are 15 residues in the CDR3. The V gene end was trimmed by 5 bases and the J gene end by 2 bases; junction bases not matched to a gene: 4.